The 12 T cell receptor beta chains presented below share a single source sample, sequenced in a study of T cells in Graves' hyperthyroidism and ophthalmopathy. TCR beta CDR3 region amplification was performed from RNA transcripts. When the TCR CDR3 underwent first-round RT-PCR, the HTBI primer set was used. TCRdb ran MiXCR on the multiplex PCR reads and lists one entry per CDR3 protein. The table has around 620,000 distinct CDR3 sequences, around 16% seen once. The sample was blood. Receptor source: a woman between 25 and 40 years old with Graves' hyperthyroidism.

The sample holds many counts of this clonotype. This chain joins TRBV12-5 and TRBJ2-2; unclear D gene. The CDR3 has 13 amino acids. CDR1 LGHNT and CDR2 FRNRAP come from the germline V gene. V dropped 1 base and J dropped 4 bases, with 4 bases sitting between them. DNA of the CDR3: TGTGCTAGTGGTTTGGGGGCCACCGGGGAGCTGTTTTTT. It yields the protein CASGLGATGELFF. The whole variable domain, filled in from reference TRBV12-5 and TRBJ2-2, reads DARVTQTPRHKVTEMGQEVTMRCQPILGHNTVFWYRQTMMQGLELLAYFRNRAPLDDSGMPKDRFSAEMPDATLATLKIQPSEPRDSAVYFCASGLGATGELFFGEGSRLTVL.

In this sample, this clonotype turned up many times. The rearrangement uses TRBV29-1 and TRBJ1-1; 8 positions agree with TRBD1. Germline V gene sequence: CDR1 SQVTM, CDR2 ANQGSEA. V shed 7 bases, J shed 4 bases, and the junction held 8 bases outside the gene matches. The CDR3 totals 13 residues. The CDR3 bases are TGCAGCGCGCAAAGGGACAGGTCCACTGAAGCTTTCTTT. It is translated as CSAQRDRSTEAFF. Supplemented by reference TRBV29-1 and TRBJ1-1, the full variable domain reads SAVISQKPSRDICQRGTSLTIQCQVDSQVTMMFWYRQQPGQSLTLIATANQGSEATYESGFVIDKFPISRPNLTFSTLTVSNMSPEDSSIYLCSAQRDRSTEAFFGQGTRLTVV.

The V gene is TRBV20-1, the J gene TRBJ2-7; 7 bases align to TRBD1. CDR1 is DFQATT, CDR2 SNEGSKA, per germline (reference sequence). The CDR3 runs 12 residues. The ends lost 3 bases at V and 3 bases at J; junction bases unmatched: 2. The CDR3 region has the DNA TGCAGTGCTAGGGACAGGTACTACGAGCAGTACTTC. Translated, it gives CSARDRYYEQYF.

The chain links TRBV28 to TRBJ1-2; D possibly corresponds to TRBD1 (6 bases). The V gene lost 9 bases and the J gene lost 1 base, with 18 bases spanning the gap. Germline lookup yields CDR1 MDHEN and CDR2 SYDVKM. There are 15 residues in the CDR3. This CDR3 reads CASIRPRGFNYGYTF. In DNA form, the CDR3 reads TGTGCCAGTATTCGGCCCAGGGGATTTAACTATGGCTACACCTTC.

There are many counts of this clonotype. This sequence joins TRBV29-1 and TRBJ1-4; TRBD1 is a possible D gene (5 bases). Germline-derived CDR1 and CDR2 are SQVTM and ANQGSEA. The CDR3 runs to 13 residues. Trimming stripped 4 bases from V and 8 bases from J, with 14 bases between. The CDR3 loop reads CSVAGTGREKLFF. In DNA form, the CDR3 reads TGCAGCGTTGCCGGGACGGGGCGAGAAAAACTGTTTTTT.

Ten or more counts support this clonotype. The chain employs TRBV18 and TRBJ2-1; no clear D gene. Deletions cut 3 bases from V and 10 bases from J, with 13 bases between. Germline CDR1 KGHSH, CDR2 LQKENI. This CDR3 region has 13 residues. The CDR3 nucleotides read TGTGCCAGCTCACCTTTGGCGAAAAGCGAGCAGTTCTTC. Its translation is CASSPLAKSEQFF.

This clonotype appeared many times. J is TRBJ1-4 and V is TRBV5-1; D unresolved. Germline values: CDR1 SGHRS, CDR2 YFSETQ. The V end was cut by 0 bases, the J end by 0 bases, with 9 bases between. CDR3 length equals 16 residues. The CDR3 coding sequence is TGCGCCAGCAGCTTGGAAGCAGGAGCAACTAATGAAAAACTGTTTTTT. It codes for CASSLEAGATNEKLFF.

In regard to this clonotype: This may stem from a read error, because a much larger clone lies one nucleotide away. This chain connects TRBV13 to TRBJ2-1; 8 bases fit TRBD2. After removal of 6 bases from V and 4 bases from J, the junction contained 8 bases not matched to a gene. Germline-derived CDR1 and CDR2 are PRHDT and FYEKMQ (reference sequence). The CDR3 runs to 15 residues. CDR3 residues: CASRGAGLGYNEQFF. CDR3 sequence (DNA): TGTGCCAGCAGAGGGGCGGGACTAGGATACAATGAGCAGTTCTTC.

This clonotype came up once. The chain links TRBV29-1 to TRBJ2-1, with D uncertain. CDR1 and CDR2 from the germline V gene are SQVTM and ANQGSEA. Trimming took 7 bases from V and 6 from J, leaving 10 bases between them. The CDR3 runs to 11 residues. The CDR3 is CSAPIFNEQFF. In DNA form, the CDR3 reads TGCAGCGCTCCAATCTTCAATGAGCAGTTCTTC.

The sample holds many counts of this clonotype. The chain combines TRBV7-2 with TRBJ2-7; D uncertain. The CDR3 extends over 15 amino acids. V was trimmed by 5 bases and J by 2 bases, leaving 16 bases between them. CDR1 and CDR2 (germline): SGHTA, FQGNSA. CDR3 residues: CASSPALGSAYEQYF. The CDR3 DNA follows: TGTGCCAGCAGCCCCGCCTTGGGGTCCGCCTACGAGCAGTACTTC.

The rearrangement joins TRBV7-9 to TRBJ2-7, with D tentatively TRBD1 (8 bases). The CDR3 extends over 18 amino acids. Germline values: CDR1 SEHNR, CDR2 FQNEAQ (reference sequence). The ends were cut back, 2 bases at V and 2 bases at J, with 22 bases in the middle. The CDR3 sequence is CASSLLGGVGQAAYEQYF. The CDR3 DNA follows: TGTGCCAGCAGCTTACTAGGGGGGGTGGGACAGGCGGCCTACGAGCAGTACTTC.

The chain carries TRBV6-2 or TRBV6-3 and TRBJ2-1; D is ambiguous. Trimming took off 5 bases at V and 7 bases at J, with 9 bases between the two ends. This CDR3 spans 12 amino acids. Germline CDR1 reads MNHEY; CDR2 reads SVGEGT. The CDR3 is CASSLAWNEQFF. The CDR3 DNA reads TGTGCCAGCAGTCTCGCGTGGAATGAGCAGTTCTTC.